The sequence of this TCR beta chain was determined in a study of CD8 T cells in Susac syndrome. With random hexamers, about 0.5 to 1 ug RNA was reverse transcribed. TCRdb re-derived calls from the immunoSEQ multiplex PCR reads in MiXCR, one entry per CDR3 protein. The sample shows under 200,000 distinct CDR3 sequences, approximately 94% of them seen only once. The clonotype comes from a human donor with Susac syndrome. Sequenced material: CD4+ T cells from PBMCs.

CDR3: CASRNAGGGYTF. The CDR3 DNA sequence: TGTGCCAGCAGAAACGCAGGGGGTGGCTACACCTTC. The rearrangement links TRBV7-9 to TRBJ1-2, with 7 bases fitting TRBD1. The CDR3 loop spans 12 amino acids. CDR1 SEHNR and CDR2 FQNEAQ come from the germline V gene (reference sequence). V trimming: 6 bases; J trimming: 7 bases; junction bases outside the gene matches: 5.